The 27 T cell receptor beta chains listed next were all sequenced from one sample in a study of T cells after yellow fever vaccination. A single record per CDR3 protein comes from TCRdb applying MiXCR to the 5' RACE reads. The sample lists 340,000 or so distinct CDR3 sequences; about an eighth were seen once. The sample here was CD4+ T cells sorted from PBMCs, taken 15 days after the yellow fever booster vaccination. The source is a man aged 18 to 29 who received the YFV17D yellow fever vaccine.

This clonotype was counted only a few times. The chain is built from TRBV7-2 and TRBJ2-7, with a possible D match to TRBD2 (7 bases). CDR3 size: 15 residues. CDR1 and CDR2 (germline): SGHTA, FQGNSA. V was pared by 1 base and J by 2 bases, with 12 bases between. CDR3: CASSLVAGAAYEQYF. The DNA of the CDR3 is TGTGCCAGCAGCTTAGTCGCGGGGGCCGCCTACGAGCAGTACTTC.

The J gene is TRBJ2-3, the V gene TRBV7-9; D gene ambiguous. The germline gives CDR1 SEHNR, CDR2 FQNEAQ (reference sequence). V lost 0 bases and J 2 bases, leaving 9 bases between the germline ends. CDR3 size: 15 residues. The CDR3 is CASSLAGRLTDTQYF. The CDR3 DNA follows: TGTGCCAGCAGCTTAGCTGGCAGACTCACAGATACGCAGTATTTT.

This clonotype was seen a handful of times. The chain uses TRBV7-2 and TRBJ2-3; possible D gene TRBD2, 6 bases. Germline CDR1 and CDR2: SGHTA and FQGNSA. The length of the CDR3 is 14 residues. Trimming took 0 bases from V and 4 from J, leaving 8 bases between them. CDR3: CASSLAGRSDTQYF. CDR3 bases: TGTGCCAGCAGCTTAGCGGGGAGGTCAGATACGCAGTATTTT.

The rearrangement uses TRBV3-1 and TRBJ2-7; 8 bases align to TRBD2. CDR1 LGHDT and CDR2 YNNKEL come from the germline V gene (reference sequence). Trimming cost V 7 bases and J 7 bases; bases outside gene matches: 9. The CDR3 sequence is 13 residues long. CDR3: CASTPREGKEQYF. Written as DNA, the CDR3 is TGTGCCAGCACCCCACGGGAGGGCAAGGAGCAGTACTTC.

The chain employs TRBV10-3 and TRBJ2-3; D possibly corresponds to TRBD1 (5 bases). V was clipped by 3 bases and J by 8 bases, with 6 bases between them. The CDR3 has 11 amino acids. Germline V gene data show CDR1 as ENHRY and CDR2 as SYGVKD. CDR3 DNA: TGTGCCATCAGTGAACAGGCTACGCAGTATTTT. Translation gives CAISEQATQYF.

The table lists this clonotype with a few counts. The chain has TRBV28 and TRBJ2-7; D possibly uses TRBD1 or TRBD2 (5 bases each). Trimming pared 7 bases from V and 6 bases from J, leaving 19 bases between. The CDR3 length is 14 residues. CDR1 MDHEN and CDR2 SYDVKM come from the germline V gene. The chain's CDR3 is CASNSDGTHREQYV. CDR3 nucleotide sequence: TGTGCCAGCAACTCTGACGGGACCCATCGCGAGCAGTACGTC.

This rearrangement joins TRBV10-3 to TRBJ1-2, with 11 positions matching TRBD1. Germline V gives CDR1 ENHRY, CDR2 SYGVKD. Germline trimming cut 8 bases from V and 4 bases from J; bases unmatched to any gene: 3. There are 13 residues in the CDR3. CDR3 protein: CAIGQGATYGYTF. Written as DNA, the CDR3 is TGTGCCATCGGACAGGGGGCGACCTATGGCTACACCTTC.

This clonotype was detected only a few times. The chain joins TRBV5-1 to TRBJ1-1; 7 bases agree with TRBD1. This CDR3 is built from 13 residues. The V and J ends lost 5 bases and 4 bases, in that order; junction bases with no gene match: 5. The V gene's germline CDR1 is SGHRS and CDR2 YFSETQ. The CDR3 region is CASSPTGVTEAFF. In nucleotides, the CDR3 is TGCGCCAGCAGTCCTACAGGGGTCACTGAAGCTTTCTTT. Combining the CDR3 with reference TRBV5-1 and TRBJ1-1 gives the whole variable domain KAGVTQTPRYLIKTRGQQVTLSCSPISGHRSVSWYQQTPGQGLQFLFEYFSETQRNKGNFPGRFSGRQFSNSRSEMNVSTLELGDSALYLCASSPTGVTEAFFGQGTRLTVV.

This clonotype has just a few counts. The chain is built from TRBV29-1 and TRBJ1-4; D remains unclear. Germline V lookup: CDR1 SQVTM, CDR2 ANQGSEA. Trimming left V 7 bases short and J 5 bases short, with 11 bases between. The CDR3 extends over 12 amino acids. CDR3 sequence (DNA): TGCAGCGCGGTTATGGAGAATGAAAAACTGTTTTTT. Its protein is CSAVMENEKLFF. The complete variable domain, with remaining parts taken from reference TRBV29-1 and TRBJ1-4, reads SAVISQKPSRDICQRGTSLTIQCQVDSQVTMMFWYRQQPGQSLTLIATANQGSEATYESGFVIDKFPISRPNLTFSTLTVSNMSPEDSSIYLCSAVMENEKLFFGSGTQLSVL.

This clonotype showed up many times. The chain recombines TRBV5-6 with TRBJ2-7; TRBD1 aligns across 9 bases. V dropped 3 bases and J dropped 5; count of bases not matched to a gene: 6. This CDR3 is built from 14 residues. The germline gives CDR1 SGHDT, CDR2 YYEEEE. CDR3 region: CASSSGTGRNEQYV. The CDR3 coding sequence is TGTGCCAGCAGCTCCGGGACAGGGAGAAACGAGCAGTACGTC.

The sample holds many counts of this clonotype. V and J are TRBV10-3 and TRBJ1-1; D remains ambiguous. V was pared by 4 bases and J by 1 base, with 4 bases between. Germline V gene data show CDR1 as ENHRY and CDR2 as SYGVKD. The CDR3 loop spans 12 amino acids. The CDR3 DNA reads as TGTGCCATCAGTGTCTCGAACACTGAAGCTTTCTTT. Its translation is CAISVSNTEAFF.

The chain uses TRBV12-3 or TRBV12-4 and TRBJ2-7; D possibly corresponds to TRBD1 (5 bases). V was cut by 2 bases and J by 5 bases, with 13 bases left in between. The CDR3 runs to 14 residues. The CDR3 loop reads CASSLPQGKNEQYF. CDR3 sequence (DNA): TGTGCCAGCAGTTTACCCCAGGGTAAGAACGAGCAGTACTTC.

This clonotype was counted only a few times. The chain employs TRBV4-2 and TRBJ2-3; D remains unclear. Germline V gene data show CDR1 as LGHNA and CDR2 as YNFKEQ. This CDR3 has 16 amino acids. V lost 0 bases to trimming and J lost 7 bases, with 17 bases between them. In nucleotides, the CDR3 is TGTGCCAGCAGCCAAGATGTATTACCCCTTAAGTATACGCAGTATTTT. Its translation is CASSQDVLPLKYTQYF.

This clonotype was recorded at least ten times. This chain uses TRBV12-3 or TRBV12-4 with TRBJ1-1; D not resolved. V lost 7 bases to trimming and J lost 4 bases, with 16 bases between them. This CDR3 contains 14 residues. The CDR3 region is CASKLDPRSTEAFF. The CDR3 DNA is TGTGCCAGCAAACTAGACCCCCGGAGCACTGAAGCTTTCTTT.

This clonotype was counted ten times or more. This rearrangement joins TRBV5-1 to TRBJ1-1; 7 nucleotides agree with TRBD1. From germline, CDR1 is SGHRS and CDR2 YFSETQ. CDR3 size: 14 residues. V shed 4 bases and J 1 base; nucleotides not matched to a gene: 4. This CDR3 reads CASSAGTANTEAFF. CDR3 in DNA: TGCGCCAGCAGCGCCGGGACAGCGAACACTGAAGCTTTCTTT.

This clonotype was observed a few times. The chain carries TRBV7-2 and TRBJ1-6; D is ambiguous. The CDR3 runs 16 residues. Germline CDR1 is SGHTA and CDR2 is FQGNSA. V lost 4 bases and J 3 bases, leaving 13 bases between the germline ends. The CDR3 nucleotides read TGTGCCAGCAGCTCCGGCTCCATTTACTATAATTCACCCCTCCACTTT. Its translation: CASSSGSIYYNSPLHF. The complete variable domain, with remaining parts taken from reference TRBV7-2 and TRBJ1-6, reads GAGVSQSPSNKVTEKGKDVELRCDPISGHTALYWYRQSLGQGLEFLIYFQGNSAPDKSGLPSDRFSAERTGGSVSTLTIQRTQQEDSAVYLCASSSGSIYYNSPLHFGNGTRLTVT.

In its sample, this clonotype was seen many times. In nucleotides, the CDR3 is TGTGCCAGCAGCTTAGGGGTGTACGAGCAGTACTTC. This sequence encodes CASSLGVYEQYF. This chain joins TRBV7-8 and TRBJ2-7; the D is unclear. In germline, CDR1 is SGHVS, CDR2 FQNEAQ. The V and J ends lost 1 base and 4 bases respectively, with 5 bases between them. CDR3 length equals 12 residues.

This clonotype was recorded a few times. The CDR3 reads CASSQLPLGRGTDTQYF. The DNA for the CDR3 is TGCGCCAGCAGCCAACTACCCCTGGGGCGGGGGACAGATACGCAGTATTTT. J is TRBJ2-3 and V is TRBV4-1, with 7 bases fitting TRBD2. From germline, CDR1 is MGHRA and CDR2 YSYEKL. This CDR3 has 17 residues. Germline trimming cut 2 bases from V and 3 bases from J; bases unmatched to any gene: 11.

This clonotype was seen ten or more times. The chain links TRBV5-4 to TRBJ2-7; TRBD2 agrees at 9 bases. Germline lookup yields CDR1 SGHNT and CDR2 YYREEE (reference sequence). This CDR3 is 17 amino acids long. Trimming cost V 4 bases and J 5 bases; bases outside gene matches: 16. CDR3 in amino acids: CASSERVLGLAGDEQYF. In DNA, the CDR3 is TGTGCCAGCAGCGAAAGGGTCCTGGGACTAGCAGGTGACGAGCAGTACTTC.

This clonotype was detected only a few times. This chain joins TRBV9 and TRBJ2-3, with D possibly matching TRBD2 (5 bases). This CDR3 contains 14 residues. Germline CDR1 and CDR2: SGDLS and YYNGEE. The V end lost 1 base, the J end lost 1 base, and 7 bases lay between the germline ends. The CDR3 is CASSVYGGTDTQYF. CDR3 bases: TGTGCCAGCAGCGTATACGGGGGCACAGATACGCAGTATTTT.

V usage is TRBV12-3 or TRBV12-4 and J usage is TRBJ2-7; weak D call: TRBD1 (6 bases). Trimming took off 6 bases at V and 3 bases at J, with 9 bases between the two ends. This CDR3 is 12 amino acids long. The CDR3 DNA follows: TGTGCCAGCAGAACACAGGGCTACGAGCAGTACGTC. Its translation: CASRTQGYEQYV.

This clonotype has ten or more counts. The rearrangement uses TRBV7-3 and TRBJ2-3, with TRBD2 identical over 7 bases. The germline V gene has CDR1 SGHTA and CDR2 FQGTGA. The V and J ends lost 2 bases and 1 base, in that order; junction bases with no gene match: 6. This CDR3 has 16 amino acids. The CDR3 region is CASSLYPSGGTDTQYF. The CDR3 nucleotides are TGTGCCAGCAGCTTATACCCTAGCGGCGGCACAGATACGCAGTATTTT.

This clonotype appeared many times. The chain carries TRBV6-5 and TRBJ2-1; the D is unclear. This CDR3 region has 14 residues. The germline V and J ends were trimmed by 0 bases and 7 bases, with 10 bases remaining between them. Looked up from germline, CDR1 is MNHEY and CDR2 is SVGAGI. CDR3 in amino acids: CASSYSRVRNEQFF. The CDR3 DNA reads TGTGCCAGCAGTTACTCCCGGGTAAGAAATGAGCAGTTCTTC.

The chain has TRBV6-2 or TRBV6-3 and TRBJ2-7; D is unclear. The V end was cut by 4 bases, the J end by 0 bases, with 13 bases between. The CDR3 runs to 15 residues. The V gene's germline CDR1 is MNHEY and CDR2 SVGEGT. The CDR3 reads CASSSFPGSSYEQYF. CDR3 DNA: TGTGCCAGCAGTTCTTTCCCGGGTTCCTCCTACGAGCAGTACTTC.

This chain connects TRBV4-3 to TRBJ2-3; D not resolved. CDR3 length: 16 amino acids. V was cut by 5 bases and J by 2 bases, with 17 bases left in between. CDR1 and CDR2 (germline): LGHNA, YSLEER. CDR3 nucleotides: TGCGCCAGCAGCGCGAGACTTCAAACAGACACAGATACGCAGTATTTT. As protein: CASSARLQTDTDTQYF.

The chain recombines TRBV6-2 or TRBV6-3 with TRBJ1-5; maybe TRBD1 (5 bases). Germline lookup yields CDR1 MNHEY and CDR2 SVGEGT. Trimming shortened V by 4 bases and J by 3 bases, and 10 bases separated the two germline ends. The CDR3 is made up of 14 amino acids. In nucleotides, the CDR3 is TGTGCCAGCAGTTCCAGGGTTACCAATCAGCCCCAGCATTTT. Its protein product is CASSSRVTNQPQHF.

This rearrangement joins TRBV7-6 to TRBJ1-1; D is unclear. The length of the CDR3 is 12 residues. The V end lost 7 bases, the J end lost 4 bases, and 10 bases lay between the germline ends. Germline V gives CDR1 SGHVS, CDR2 FNYEAQ. CDR3 protein: CASNGVGTEAFF. CDR3 coding DNA: TGTGCCAGCAATGGGGTCGGCACTGAAGCTTTCTTT.